This record concerns one T cell receptor beta chain sequence. This CDR3 contains 15 residues. Trimming pared 8 bases from V and 0 bases from J, leaving 17 bases between. Germline V lookup: CDR1 SGHRS, CDR2 YFSETQ. The sample belongs to a study of human T cells and chemical hapten exposure. The wider study: Small pooled library volume differences mainly caused per-sample TCR yield variation.

Time point noted: pre-sensitization, week 0. Documented treatment: therapeutic diphenylcyclopropenone sensitization with weekly scalp DPC. Alopecia patients deemed DPC-suitable, aged 18 to 70, excluding pregnancy. Separate cDNA molecules received unique molecular identifiers, which the library attached to them. In TCRdb, the RACE reads were re-called with MiXCR into one record per CDR3 protein. The table lists approximately 320,000 distinct CDR3 sequences, around 5.5% of them singletons, with approximately 8.2% in the top ten. The sequences come from whole blood, collected in connection with sensitization to the hapten diphenylcyclopropenone (DPC). The V call is TRBV5-1, the J call TRBJ1-1; D might be TRBD1 (5 bases). This sequence was found in a woman aged 18-30 years with alopecia areata. Some clones in this sample may be carry-over from other donors' samples. CDR3 region: CASTRDGDMNTEAFF. The DNA for the CDR3 is TGCGCCAGTACCCGGGACGGAGACATGAACACTGAAGCTTTCTTT.